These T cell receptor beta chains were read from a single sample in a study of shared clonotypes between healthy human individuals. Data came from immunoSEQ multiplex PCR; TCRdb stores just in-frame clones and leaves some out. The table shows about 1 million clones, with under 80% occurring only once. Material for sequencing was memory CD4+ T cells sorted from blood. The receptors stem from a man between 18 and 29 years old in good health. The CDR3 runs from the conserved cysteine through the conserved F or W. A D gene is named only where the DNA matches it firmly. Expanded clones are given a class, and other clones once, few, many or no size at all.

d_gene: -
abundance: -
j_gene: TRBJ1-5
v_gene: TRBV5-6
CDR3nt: TGTGCCAGCAGCTTAGACGGTAGCAATCAGCCCCAGCATTTT
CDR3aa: CASSLDGSNQPQHF

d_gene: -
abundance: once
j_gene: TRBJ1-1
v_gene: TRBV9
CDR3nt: TGTGCCAGCAGCGCGAAAAACTCGAACACTGAAGCTTTCTTT
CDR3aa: CASSAKNSNTEAFF

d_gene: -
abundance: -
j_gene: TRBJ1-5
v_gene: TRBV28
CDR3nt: TGTGCCAGCAGTGAGGGGACAAGTAGCAATCAGCCCCAGCATTTT
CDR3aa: CASSEGTSSNQPQHF

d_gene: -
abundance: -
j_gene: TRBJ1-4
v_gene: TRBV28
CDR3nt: TGTGCCAGCAGTTCCTCCGTGGGAAAACTGTTTTTT
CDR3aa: CASSSSVGKLFF

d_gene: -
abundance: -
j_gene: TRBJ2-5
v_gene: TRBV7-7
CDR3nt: TGTGCTAGCAGCGGTACCAGGGCGGAGACCCAGTACTTC
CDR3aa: CASSGTRAETQYF

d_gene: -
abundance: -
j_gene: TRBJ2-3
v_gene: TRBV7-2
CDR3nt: TGTGCCAGCAGCTTATCTTGGGGGAGCACAGATACGCAGTATTTT
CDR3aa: CASSLSWGSTDTQYF

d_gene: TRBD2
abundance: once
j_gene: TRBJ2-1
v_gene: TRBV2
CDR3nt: TGTGCCAGCAATCGACTAGCTTCTTACAATGAGCAGTTCTTC
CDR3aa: CASNRLASYNEQFF

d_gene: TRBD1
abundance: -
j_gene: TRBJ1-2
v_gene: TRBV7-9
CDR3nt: TGTGCCAGCAGCCCGACCGGGACAGGGAAGGATGGCTACACCTTC
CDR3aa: CASSPTGTGKDGYTF

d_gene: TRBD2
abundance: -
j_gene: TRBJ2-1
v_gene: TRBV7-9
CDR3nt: TGTGCCAGCAGTCGTAGCGGGGGGCCCTACAATGAGCAGTTCTTC
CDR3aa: CASSRSGGPYNEQFF

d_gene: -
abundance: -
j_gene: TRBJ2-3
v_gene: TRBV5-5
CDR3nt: TGTGCCAGCAGCTTGGGACAGAACACAGATACGCAGTATTTT
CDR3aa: CASSLGQNTDTQYF

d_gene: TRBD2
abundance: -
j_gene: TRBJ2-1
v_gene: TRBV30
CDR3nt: TGTGCCTGGAGCTATGTTAGGACTAGCGGGAGTGGTGGGAATGAGCAGTTCTTC
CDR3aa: CAWSYVRTSGSGGNEQFF

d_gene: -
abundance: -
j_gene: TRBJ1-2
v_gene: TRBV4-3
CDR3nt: TGCGCCAGCAGCCAAGATCGGATTAAGGGTCTCGATGGCTACACCTTC
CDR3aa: CASSQDRIKGLDGYTF

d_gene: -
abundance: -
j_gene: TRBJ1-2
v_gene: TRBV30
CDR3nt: TGTGCCTGGAGCCCCATAGCGGGGGGCTACACCTTC
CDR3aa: CAWSPIAGGYTF

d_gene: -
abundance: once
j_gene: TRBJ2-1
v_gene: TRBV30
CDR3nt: TGTGCCTGGAGTCCAGGACTGCATGAGCAGTTCTTC
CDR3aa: CAWSPGLHEQFF

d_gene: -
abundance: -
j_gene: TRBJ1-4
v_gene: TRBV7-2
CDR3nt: TGTGCCAGCAGCTTAGCCGGGATGTTAGGGGAAAAACTGTTTTTT
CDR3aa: CASSLAGMLGEKLFF

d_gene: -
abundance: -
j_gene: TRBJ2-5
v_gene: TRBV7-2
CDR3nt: TGTGCCAGCAGCTCCCGCCAAGAGACCCAGTACTTC
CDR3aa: CASSSRQETQYF

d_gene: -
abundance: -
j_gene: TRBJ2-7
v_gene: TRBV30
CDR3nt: TGTGCCTGGAGAGGTGCCTACGAGCAGTACTTC
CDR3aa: CAWRGAYEQYF

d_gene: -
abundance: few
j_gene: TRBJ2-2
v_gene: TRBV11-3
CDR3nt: TGTGCCAGCAGCTTAAAGAGTTCCGGGGAGCTGTTTTTT
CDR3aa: CASSLKSSGELFF

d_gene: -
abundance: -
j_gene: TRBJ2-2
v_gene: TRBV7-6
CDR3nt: TGTGCCAGCAGCTTAGCTTACCCCCCAGGGAAATCGCTGTTTTTT
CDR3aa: CASSLAYPPGKSLFF

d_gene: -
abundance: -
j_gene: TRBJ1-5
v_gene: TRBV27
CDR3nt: TGTGCCACCGGCCCAGGCGTAGGGTCTCGCAATCAGCCCCAGCATTTT
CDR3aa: CATGPGVGSRNQPQHF

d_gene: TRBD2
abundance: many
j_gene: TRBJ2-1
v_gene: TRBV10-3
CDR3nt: TGTGCCATTCATAGCGGGAGCTCCTACAATGAGCAGTTCTTC
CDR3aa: CAIHSGSSYNEQFF

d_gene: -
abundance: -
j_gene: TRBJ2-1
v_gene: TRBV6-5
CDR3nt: TGTGCCAGCAGCCTCCGTGGAGGGAGTCTGTTCTTC
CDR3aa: CASSLRGGSLFF

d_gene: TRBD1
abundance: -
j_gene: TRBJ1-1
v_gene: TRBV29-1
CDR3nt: TGCAGCGTTCGGGGGGGACAGGGCAGGTTAGAGACTGAAGCTTTCTTT
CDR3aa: CSVRGGQGRLETEAFF

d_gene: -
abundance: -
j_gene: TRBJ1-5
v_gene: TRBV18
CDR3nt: TGTGCCAGCTCACCACAGGAGAATCAGCCCCAGCATTTT
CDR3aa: CASSPQENQPQHF

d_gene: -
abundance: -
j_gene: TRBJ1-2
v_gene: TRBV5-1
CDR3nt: TGCGCCAGCACCCCTGGGACAACTAACTATGGCTACACCTTC
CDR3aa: CASTPGTTNYGYTF